This is a list of T cell receptor beta chains from one sample in a study of blood T cells in healthy people across ages. TCRdb processed the 5' RACE reads anew with MiXCR; each CDR3 protein has one entry. The sample includes over a million distinct CDR3 sequences, approximately 40% of them seen just once. Sequencing was carried out using blood. All receptors come from a woman under 30 in good health. Each CDR3 is given with its conserved first and last residue. The order of the fields is V gene, J gene, clone size, D gene, CDR3 DNA, CDR3 protein. A D gene is named only where the DNA matches it firmly. Clone size is not always given. Where it is, it says once, few, many or a class for expanded clones.

TRBV29-1	TRBJ2-7	many	NA	TGCAGCGTTGAATCAGCGGATGAAAAATACGAGCAGTACTTC	CSVESADEKYEQYF
TRBV10-3	TRBJ2-1	NA	NA	TGTGCCATCAGAAGCCCCGGGAGAGAAGGCAATGAGCAGTTCTTC	CAIRSPGREGNEQFF
TRBV30	TRBJ2-3	NA	TRBD2	TGTGCACACAGGGTCGGGGGGGGCACAGATACGCAGTATTTT	CAHRVGGGTDTQYF
TRBV12-3/TRBV12-4	TRBJ2-1	few	TRBD2	TGTGCCAGCAGCCCCGAATTGTCTAGCGGCGCCCGTAGAGAGCAGTTCTTC	CASSPELSSGARREQFF
TRBV27	TRBJ1-1	few	NA	TGTGCCAGCAGTTTAATCGGGACACCCACTGAAGCTTTCTTT	CASSLIGTPTEAFF
TRBV28	TRBJ1-1	few	NA	TGTGCCAGCACTCGAGGAGAGACTGAAGCTTTCTTT	CASTRGETEAFF
TRBV27	TRBJ1-1	once	NA	TGTGCCAGCCGCCTAGGGGCTGAAGCTTTCTTT	CASRLGAEAFF
TRBV3-1	TRBJ2-7	few	NA	TGTGCCAGCAGCCAAGCGCCAGGGGGGAATTACGAGCAGTACTTC	CASSQAPGGNYEQYF
TRBV5-6	TRBJ2-5	many	NA	TGTGCCAGCAGCCCCTGGGGCTGGCAAGAGACCCAGTACTTC	CASSPWGWQETQYF
TRBV5-5	TRBJ1-2	NA	NA	TGTGCCAGCAGCTTGGCCGGGGGGGCCAACTATGGCTACACCTTC	CASSLAGGANYGYTF
TRBV5-1	TRBJ2-7	few	TRBD2	TGCGCCAGCAGCTTGTATCCGGGAGGTTACGAGCAGTACTTC	CASSLYPGGYEQYF
TRBV20-1	TRBJ1-5	NA	NA	TGTGCAGGGGACGGCAATCAGCCCCAGCATTTT	CAGDGNQPQHF
TRBV5-1	TRBJ2-7	NA	TRBD2	TGCGCCAGCAGCCCGAATAGCGGGAGAGCCTACGAGCAGTACTTC	CASSPNSGRAYEQYF
TRBV30	TRBJ2-3	few	TRBD1	TGTGCCTGGAAAGGCCCGGGACAGGGTCGCACAGATACGCAGTATTTT	CAWKGPGQGRTDTQYF
TRBV12-3/TRBV12-4	TRBJ1-5	NA	NA	TGTGCCAGCAGAGGACCGAAAAATCAGCCCCAGCATTTT	CASRGPKNQPQHF
TRBV21-1	TRBJ2-1	few	NA	TGTGCCAGCAGCGCCCGGGAAAGTCGAGGGAAGACTCCAAACTCCTACAATGAGCAGTTCTTC	CASSARESRGKTPNSYNEQFF
TRBV20-1	TRBJ2-3	few	NA	TGCAGTGACGCAAGAGAAGATGAAACAGATACGCAGTATTTT	CSDAREDETDTQYF
TRBV7-8	TRBJ2-1	NA	TRBD2	TGTGCCAGCAGCCTCAGCGGGAGCTGGAATGAGCAGTTCTTC	CASSLSGSWNEQFF
TRBV7-8	TRBJ2-4	few	NA	TGTGCCAGCAGCTCTAAGGCGGGTTCAGACATTCAGTACTTC	CASSSKAGSDIQYF
TRBV6-2/TRBV6-3	TRBJ1-1	few	NA	TGTGCCAGCAGTTACACAGAGACTGAAGCTTTCTTT	CASSYTETEAFF
TRBV3-1	TRBJ1-6	NA	NA	TGTGCCAGCAGCCAAGATTCGGTACTACGGTATAATTCACCCCTCCACTTT	CASSQDSVLRYNSPLHF
TRBV3-1	TRBJ2-1	few	NA	TGTGCCAGCAGCCAAGTAAAGTTCCTTAGGAATGAGCAGTTCTTC	CASSQVKFLRNEQFF
TRBV7-2	TRBJ2-1	NA	NA	TGTGCCAGCAGCTTAGTTAGCCGGGGGTCGGGGAATGAGCAGTTCTTC	CASSLVSRGSGNEQFF
TRBV18	TRBJ1-4	NA	NA	TGTGCCAGCTCCTCCAAGGCAACTAATGAAAAACTGTTTTTT	CASSSKATNEKLFF
TRBV15	TRBJ2-7	once	NA	TGTGCCACCAGCAGAGGGGAACAGTACAATGAGCAGTACTTC	CATSRGEQYNEQYF
TRBV7-9	TRBJ2-1	NA	TRBD2	TGTGCCAGCAGCTCACCCCAAACGCTGGCGGGAGGGCAGTTCTTC	CASSSPQTLAGGQFF
TRBV20-1	TRBJ2-3	NA	NA	TGCAGTTCTAGGGGCTATCCGGGACCTCGAGAAGTGGATACGCAGTATTTT	CSSRGYPGPREVDTQYF
TRBV4-1	TRBJ2-5	NA	TRBD2	TGCGCCAGCAGCCAACCTGGCGGGAGTGCTGAGACCCAGTACTTC	CASSQPGGSAETQYF
TRBV27	TRBJ2-7	NA	NA	TGTGCCAGCAGTTTATCGTACTCAACCTCCGAGCAGTACTTC	CASSLSYSTSEQYF
TRBV2	TRBJ2-7	few	NA	TGTGCCAGCAGAAGACCCGCTACCTACGAGCAGTACTTC	CASRRPATYEQYF
TRBV14	TRBJ2-4	once	TRBD1	TGTGCCAGCAGCCCACCGACAGGGATCATTCAGTACTTC	CASSPPTGIIQYF
TRBV10-3	TRBJ2-3	few	TRBD2	TGTGCCACCGGGAGCGGGACTAGCAGCACAGATACGCAGTATTTT	CATGSGTSSTDTQYF